Listed below are T cell receptor beta chains from one sample, sequenced in a study of blood T cell repertoires in COVID-19. TCRdb's copy holds only in-frame clones and misses some; the assay was immunoSEQ multiplex PCR. The sample consists of about 97,000 clones, about 90% of them appearing once. Sequenced material: peripheral blood. These receptors originate from a man aged 45 to 65 with acute or convalescent COVID-19. CDR3s include the opening cysteine and the closing phenylalanine or tryptophan. A D gene is named only where the DNA matches it firmly. Rows give clone size only sometimes, using once, few, many, or a class for an expanded clone.

>-|TRBD1|TRBV7-2|TRBJ1-2
CASSSKPDRGLYGYTF
TGTGCCAGCAGCTCCAAGCCTGACAGGGGCCTGTATGGCTACACCTTC
>-|TRBD1|TRBV4-3|TRBJ1-4
CASSPRDRRNEKLFF
TGCGCCAGCAGCCCGAGGGACAGGAGGAATGAAAAACTGTTTTTT
>-|-|TRBV6-5|TRBJ1-3
CASGRVGNTIYF
TGTGCCAGTGGGAGGGTGGGAAACACCATATATTTT
>-|-|TRBV28|TRBJ1-2
CASSFWVEGVNYGYTF
TGTGCCAGCAGTTTTTGGGTAGAGGGGGTAAACTATGGCTACACCTTC
>few|TRBD1|TRBV5-1|TRBJ2-7
CASSRGQGASEQYF
TGCGCCAGCAGCCGCGGACAGGGGGCCAGTGAGCAGTACTTC
>-|-|TRBV6-4|TRBJ1-6
CASSRERGGNSPLHF
TGTGCCAGCAGTCGGGAACGTGGGGGGAATTCACCCCTCCACTTT
>-|TRBD1|TRBV6-6|TRBJ1-2
CASNLLGQGNGYTF
TGTGCCAGCAACCTACTAGGACAGGGGAATGGCTACACCTTC
>-|-|TRBV7-8|TRBJ1-2
CASSNIAVYGVEGYTF
TGTGCCAGCAGCAATATAGCGGTCTATGGTGTTGAAGGCTACACCTTC
>-|TRBD1|TRBV6-2/TRBV6-3|TRBJ1-6
CASSYSRTGGSPLHF
TGTGCCAGCAGTTACTCCCGGACAGGCGGATCACCCCTCCACTTT
>-|TRBD1|TRBV2|TRBJ1-3
CASSEQGAGGNTIYF
TGTGCCAGCAGTGAACAGGGGGCGGGTGGAAACACCATATATTTT
>-|TRBD1|TRBV3-1/TRBV3-2|TRBJ1-1
CASSQNRGLGSTEAFF
TGTGCCAGCAGCCAAAACAGGGGCTTAGGGTCCACTGAAGCTTTCTTT
>-|TRBD1|TRBV5-4|TRBJ1-5
CASSLDQGAGQPQHF
TGTGCCAGCAGCTTGGACCAGGGGGCCGGGCAGCCCCAGCATTTT
>-|-|TRBV4-1|TRBJ1-3
CASSPRTDSGNTIYF
TGCGCCAGCAGCCCCCGGACAGACTCTGGAAACACCATATATTTT
>once|-|TRBV29-1|TRBJ1-5
CSVRGQNQPQHF
TGCAGCGTAAGGGGTCAAAATCAGCCCCAGCATTTT
>-|-|TRBV5-1|TRBJ1-6
CASSPGNSPLHF
TGCGCCAGCAGCCCAGGAAATTCACCCCTCCACTTT
>-|TRBD1|TRBV2|TRBJ1-5
CASSEARGHQPQHF
TGTGCCAGCAGTGAGGCCAGGGGGCATCAGCCCCAGCATTTT
>-|-|TRBV11-2|TRBJ2-2
CASSSPRGGELFF
TGTGCCAGCAGCTCTCCCAGGGGCGGGGAGCTGTTTTTT
>-|TRBD1|TRBV3-1/TRBV3-2|TRBJ1-1
CASSPTGGGTEAFF
TGTGCCAGCAGCCCTACAGGGGGTGGCACTGAAGCTTTCTTT
>once|-|TRBV28|TRBJ2-1
CASIRGAAYNEQFF
TGTGCCAGCATTCGGGGGGCGGCCTACAATGAGCAGTTCTTC
>-|-|TRBV5-1|TRBJ2-7
CASSLGRVSSYEQYF
TGCGCCAGCAGCTTGGGGCGGGTAAGCTCCTACGAGCAGTACTTC
>few|-|TRBV7-2|TRBJ1-3
CASSLAAGYGNTIYF
TGTGCCAGCAGCTTAGCTGCAGGGTACGGAAACACCATATATTTT
>-|-|TRBV12-5|TRBJ1-3
CARELQGRQGNTIYF
TGTGCTAGGGAGCTTCAGGGAAGGCAGGGAAACACCATATATTTT
>-|TRBD1|TRBV28|TRBJ2-7
CASNTGQGAYEQYF
TGTGCCAGCAATACGGGACAGGGTGCCTACGAGCAGTACTTC
>once|-|TRBV6-5|TRBJ1-1
CASFEGGNTEAFF
TGTGCCAGCTTCGAAGGAGGGAACACTGAAGCTTTCTTT
>-|-|TRBV15|TRBJ1-2
CATSRPETELYGYTF
TGTGCCACCAGCAGACCTGAGACGGAGCTCTATGGCTACACCTTC
>-|-|TRBV27|TRBJ1-1
CASSNPSPGRDTEAFF
TGTGCCAGCAGTAACCCGTCTCCAGGGAGGGACACTGAAGCTTTCTTT
>-|-|TRBV27|TRBJ2-5
CASSPQETQYF
TGTGCCAGCAGTCCTCAAGAGACCCAGTACTTC
>once|-|TRBV3-1/TRBV3-2|TRBJ2-5
CASSQDLRGETQYF
TGTGCCAGCAGCCAAGATCTCAGGGGAGAGACCCAGTACTTC
>-|TRBD2|TRBV9|TRBJ2-5
CASSPYGTSGGETQYF
TGTGCCAGCAGCCCCTACGGGACTAGCGGAGGGGAGACCCAGTACTTC